A single sample is the source of the 5 T cell receptor beta chains below, sequenced in a study of blood T cell repertoires in COVID-19. The table came from immunoSEQ multiplex PCR; TCRdb's copy has only in-frame clones and leaves some out. In the table there are around 250,000 clones, around 87% of which are singletons. The sample was peripheral blood. The receptor set was obtained from a young man with active or convalescent COVID-19.

The rearrangement joins TRBV6-5 to TRBJ1-4; no firm D call. V lost 8 bases and J 4 bases, leaving 11 bases between the germline ends. CDR3 length: 13 amino acids. CDR1 and CDR2 from the germline V gene are MNHEY and SVGAGI. In nucleotides, the CDR3 is TGTGCCAGCGGTAGAACAGTTAATGAAAAACTGTTTTTT. Translation: CASGRTVNEKLFF.

V usage is TRBV30 and J usage is TRBJ2-1, with D possibly matching TRBD2 (5 bases). V lost 5 bases to trimming and J lost 8 bases, with 16 bases between them. The CDR3 contains 13 residues. The germline CDR1 and CDR2 sequences are GTSNPN and SVGIG (reference sequence). The CDR3 loop reads CAWGRTGSHEQFF. In DNA, the CDR3 is TGTGCCTGGGGAAGGACTGGGTCCCATGAGCAGTTCTTC.

This chain connects TRBV18 to TRBJ1-1, with TRBD1 matching 9 bases. J was trimmed by 1 base and V by 6 bases; bases with no gene match: 9. This CDR3 is 16 amino acids long. Germline V CDR1 and CDR2: KGHSH, LQKENI. In nucleotides, the CDR3 is TGTGCCAGCTCCCAAGGACAGGGGAAGAGGAACACTGAAGCTTTCTTT. Protein sequence: CASSQGQGKRNTEAFF.

The V and J genes are TRBV7-2 and TRBJ1-1, with 7 bases fitting TRBD1. Germline V gene sequence: CDR1 SGHTA, CDR2 FQGNSA. The CDR3 contains 13 residues. V lost 5 bases and J lost 10; bases outside the gene matches: 10. The DNA of the CDR3 is TGTGCCAGCAGCCTACTACGGACAGGCCCAGCTTTCTTT. Translating gives CASSLLRTGPAFF.

This chain links TRBV18 with TRBJ2-7, with 8 bases lining up with TRBD1. This CDR3 is 14 amino acids long. CDR1 and CDR2 from the germline V gene are KGHSH and LQKENI. Trimming cost V 3 bases and J 6 bases; bases outside gene matches: 7. The CDR3: CASSPGQGAVEQYF. CDR3 nucleotide sequence: TGTGCCAGCTCACCCGGACAGGGTGCGGTCGAGCAGTACTTC.